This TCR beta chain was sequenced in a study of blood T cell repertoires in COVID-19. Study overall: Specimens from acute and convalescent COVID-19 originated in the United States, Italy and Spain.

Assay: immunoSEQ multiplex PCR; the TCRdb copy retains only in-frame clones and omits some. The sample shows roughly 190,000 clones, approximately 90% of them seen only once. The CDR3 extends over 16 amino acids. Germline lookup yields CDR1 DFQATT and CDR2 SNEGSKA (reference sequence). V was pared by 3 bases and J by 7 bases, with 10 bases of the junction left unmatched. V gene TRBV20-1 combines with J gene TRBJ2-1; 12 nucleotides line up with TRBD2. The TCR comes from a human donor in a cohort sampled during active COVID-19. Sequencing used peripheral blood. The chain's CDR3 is CSASSSSGRAKNEQFF. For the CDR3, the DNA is TGCAGTGCTAGTTCGTCTAGCGGGAGGGCCAAGAATGAGCAGTTCTTC.